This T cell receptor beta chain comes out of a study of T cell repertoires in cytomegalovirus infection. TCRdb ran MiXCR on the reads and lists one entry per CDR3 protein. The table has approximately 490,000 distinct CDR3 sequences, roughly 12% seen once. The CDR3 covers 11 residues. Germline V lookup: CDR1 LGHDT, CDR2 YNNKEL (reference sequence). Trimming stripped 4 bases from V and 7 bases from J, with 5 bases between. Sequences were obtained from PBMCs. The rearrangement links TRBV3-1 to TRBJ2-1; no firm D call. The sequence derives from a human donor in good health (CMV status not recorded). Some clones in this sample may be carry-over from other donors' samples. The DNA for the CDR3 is TGTGCCAGCAGCCGAAGGAATGAGCAGTTCTTC. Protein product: CASSRRNEQFF.